One and the same sample provided the 14 T cell receptor beta chains below, sequenced in a study of blood T cell repertoires in COVID-19. Sequencing was performed with immunoSEQ multiplex PCR; in TCRdb, only in-frame clones are kept and a portion is missing. The table has under 400,000 clones, around nine tenths seen once. Source material: PBMCs or T cells enriched from blood (not recorded which). The receptor set was obtained from a young woman who had been exposed to COVID-19.

The J gene is TRBJ2-4, the V gene TRBV19; D may be TRBD1 (5 bases). With 5 bases removed from V and 0 bases from J, the gap between germline ends came to 23 bases. Germline V gene data show CDR1 as LNHDA and CDR2 as SQIVND (reference sequence). The CDR3 spans 19 residues. DNA of the CDR3: TGTGCCAGTAGTCACCGACCAGGGCAGAGTCACCTAGCCAAAAACATTCAGTACTTC. This codes for CASSHRPGQSHLAKNIQYF.

The CDR3: CASSTRLADITDTQYF. For the CDR3, the DNA is TGCGCCAGCAGCACCAGACTAGCGGACATCACAGATACGCAGTATTTT. The J gene is TRBJ2-3, the V gene TRBV5-1, with 9 bases fitting TRBD2. There are 16 residues in the CDR3. After removal of 4 bases from V and 2 bases from J, the junction contained 8 bases not matched to a gene. Germline V CDR1 and CDR2: SGHRS, YFSETQ.

The V and J genes are TRBV28 and TRBJ2-1, with 7 bases matching TRBD1. This CDR3 is 15 amino acids long. Per the germline V gene, CDR1 is MDHEN and CDR2 is SYDVKM. Losses at the gene ends were 1 base for V and 5 bases for J; bases not matched to a gene: 5. CDR3 residues: CASSLSRQGNNEQFF. DNA of the CDR3: TGTGCCAGCAGTTTATCCCGACAGGGCAACAATGAGCAGTTCTTC. The entire variable domain, with the rest obtained from reference TRBV28 and TRBJ2-1, is as follows: DVKVTQSSRYLVKRTGEKVFLECVQDMDHENMFWYRQDPGLGLRLIYFSYDVKMKEKGDIPEGYSVSREKKERFSLILESASTNQTSMYLCASSLSRQGNNEQFFGPGTRLTVL.

This rearrangement joins TRBV27 to TRBJ1-5; no clear D. The CDR3 is 15 amino acids. Trimming pared 3 bases from V and 0 bases from J, leaving 9 bases between. The V gene's germline CDR1 is MNHEY and CDR2 SMNVEV (reference sequence). CDR3 nucleotide sequence: TGTGCCAGCAGTTTCGCGGGGTATAGCAATCAGCCCCAGCATTTT. Its protein product is CASSFAGYSNQPQHF.

The V gene is TRBV7-8, the J gene TRBJ2-3, with a weak D call TRBD1 (6 bases). Trimming removed 5 bases from V and 1 base from J, with 10 bases in between. Germline assignment: CDR1 SGHVS and CDR2 FQNEAQ. There are 14 residues in the CDR3. The chain's CDR3 is CASSRRQGTDTQYF. In nucleotides, the CDR3 is TGTGCCAGCAGCCGACGACAGGGCACAGATACGCAGTATTTT. The variable domain in full, completed from reference TRBV7-8 and TRBJ2-3, reads GAGVSQSPRYKVAKRGQDVALRCDPISGHVSLFWYQQALGQGPEFLTYFQNEAQLDKSGLPSDRFFAERPEGSVSTLKIQRTQQEDSAVYLCASSRRQGTDTQYFGPGTRLTVL.

The chain carries TRBV28 and TRBJ1-2; 7 positions match TRBD1. After removal of 4 bases from V and 4 bases from J, the junction contained 9 bases not matched to a gene. This CDR3 is built from 15 residues. Germline CDR1 is MDHEN and CDR2 is SYDVKM. CDR3 loop: CASSSAGGVGYGYTF. DNA for the CDR3: TGTGCCAGCAGTTCCGCAGGGGGTGTCGGCTATGGCTACACCTTC.

The V call is TRBV6-6, the J call TRBJ2-1, with 15 positions matching TRBD2. The CDR3 consists of 15 residues. The junction had 5 bases not matched to a gene; V was cut back by 6 bases and J by 8 bases. Per germline, CDR1 MNHNY and CDR2 SVGAGI (reference sequence). CDR3 in amino acids: CASRQGLAGGDEQFF. The CDR3 region has the DNA TGTGCCAGCAGGCAAGGACTAGCGGGAGGGGATGAGCAGTTCTTC.

This chain joins TRBV7-2 and TRBJ1-1, with TRBD1 as a possible D gene (5 bases). This CDR3 is 16 amino acids long. CDR1 SGHTA and CDR2 FQGNSA come from the germline V gene. V lost 1 base to trimming and J lost 4 bases, with 16 bases between them. CDR3 loop: CASSLEGARAGTEAFF. As DNA, the CDR3 is TGTGCCAGCAGCTTAGAAGGGGCCAGAGCGGGCACTGAAGCTTTCTTT.

This clone was observed once. The rearrangement links TRBV20-1 to TRBJ1-3; 7 nucleotides align to TRBD1. Germline trimming cut 3 bases from V and 4 bases from J; bases unmatched to any gene: 15. This CDR3 has 17 amino acids. Germline V gene lookup returns CDR1 DFQATT and CDR2 SNEGSKA (reference sequence). CDR3 region: CSASGAGSGGRGNTIYF. The CDR3 DNA follows: TGCAGTGCTAGTGGCGCAGGTTCAGGGGGGAGAGGAAACACCATATATTTT.

As regards this clone: Within the sample, other DNA sequences also encode this same CDR3. This chain joins TRBV27 and TRBJ2-1; 8 bases align to TRBD2. The germline gives CDR1 MNHEY, CDR2 SMNVEV (reference sequence). The CDR3 loop spans 12 amino acids. J gave up 9 bases and V 3 bases, and 1 base lay outside the gene matches. The CDR3 sequence is CASSFRGGEQFF. Written as DNA, the CDR3 is TGTGCCAGCAGTTTTCGGGGGGGTGAGCAGTTCTTC.

The rearrangement joins TRBV6-4 to TRBJ1-5, with a possible D match to TRBD1 (6 bases). This CDR3 has 17 amino acids. The V end was cut by 4 bases, the J end by 2 bases, with 18 bases between. The V gene's germline CDR1 is MRHNA and CDR2 SNTAGT. CDR3 region: CASSAFSTGGCNQPQHF. The CDR3 region has the DNA TGTGCCAGCAGTGCCTTCTCGACAGGTGGGTGCAATCAGCCCCAGCATTTT.

V and J are TRBV28 and TRBJ1-5; 7 nucleotides agree with TRBD1. Losses at the gene ends were 6 bases for V and 3 bases for J; bases not matched to a gene: 8. The CDR3 runs 15 residues. CDR1 MDHEN and CDR2 SYDVKM come from the germline V gene. The CDR3 sequence: CASSTTGRPNQPQHF. For the CDR3, the DNA is TGTGCCAGCAGCACGACAGGGCGCCCCAATCAGCCCCAGCATTTT.

This rearrangement joins TRBV28 to TRBJ2-7; 9 bases line up with TRBD1. Trimming removed 5 bases from V and 1 base from J; junction bases left unmatched: 3. CDR3 length: 14 residues. CDR1 is MDHEN, CDR2 SYDVKM, per germline. The CDR3: CASSRDRVSYEQYF. DNA of the CDR3: TGTGCCAGCAGTCGGGACAGGGTTTCCTACGAGCAGTACTTC. The full variable domain, completed using reference TRBV28 and TRBJ2-7, is DVKVTQSSRYLVKRTGEKVFLECVQDMDHENMFWYRQDPGLGLRLIYFSYDVKMKEKGDIPEGYSVSREKKERFSLILESASTNQTSMYLCASSRDRVSYEQYFGPGTRLTVT.

In DNA, the CDR3 is TGTGCCAGCAGGGGGACTTCAGGAGACTATGGCTACACCTTC. Encoded protein: CASRGTSGDYGYTF. This sequence joins TRBV9 and TRBJ1-2; perhaps TRBD1 as D (5 bases). The germline gives CDR1 SGDLS, CDR2 YYNGEE. V was shortened by 5 bases and J by 3 bases, with 14 bases between the two germline ends. The CDR3 is 14 amino acids.